Below are 30 T cell receptor beta chains sequenced from a single sample in a study of shared clonotypes between healthy human individuals. Sequencing used immunoSEQ multiplex PCR; TCRdb keeps in-frame clones, though not all of them. The table includes about 990,000 clones, approximately 78% detected once. The sequencing sample was made of memory CD4+ T cells from PBMCs. Subset reported: CD45RA-negative fraction. These receptors came from a man between 18 and 29 years old in good health. Some clones in this sample may be carry-over from other donors' samples.

V gene TRBV18 combines with J gene TRBJ2-3; no clear D. Deletions cut 8 bases from V and 5 bases from J, with 14 bases between. CDR1 and CDR2 from the germline V gene are KGHSH and LQKENI. CDR3 size: 13 residues. For the CDR3, the DNA is TGTGCCAGCCTAACATTATCCGGAGATACGCAGTATTTT. This translates into CASLTLSGDTQYF.

A note on this clone: One end of the junction is discordant with germline, which a read error may explain. The chain has TRBV5-1 and TRBJ2-5, with 7 bases aligning to TRBD2. The length of the CDR3 is 14 residues. Germline V gene data show CDR1 as SGHRS and CDR2 as YFSETQ. The CDR3, as DNA: TGCGCCGGCAGCTTCGGGGGAGGGCCGGAGACCCAGTACTTC. This translates into CAGSFGGGPETQYF.

This chain's CDR3 is CASSVPGAETQYF. The CDR3 region has the DNA TGTGCCAGCAGTGTACCAGGGGCCGAGACCCAGTACTTC. The chain carries TRBV6-5 and TRBJ2-5, with D perhaps matching TRBD1 (6 bases). Germline CDR1 and CDR2: MNHEY and SVGAGI. The CDR3 runs 13 residues. Trimming shortened V by 5 bases and J by 5 bases, and 12 bases separated the two germline ends.

This clone appeared many times. This CDR3 is also generated by other DNA sequences in the sample. The rearrangement joins TRBV29-1 to TRBJ2-5, with D possibly matching TRBD1 (5 bases). The germline gives CDR1 SQVTM, CDR2 ANQGSEA. The V end was cut by 4 bases, the J end by 0 bases, with 12 bases between. This CDR3 has 14 amino acids. CDR3 nucleotides: TGCAGCGTTGGCCAGCAGGGCAACCAAGAGACCCAGTACTTC. Translating gives CSVGQQGNQETQYF.

V usage is TRBV7-3 and J usage is TRBJ2-1; 15 bases align to TRBD2. Germline V gene lookup returns CDR1 SGHTA and CDR2 FQGTGA. The CDR3 covers 15 residues. J gave up 10 bases and V 5 bases, and 6 bases lay outside the gene matches. The CDR3 sequence is CASSLGTSGRKEQFF. The CDR3, as DNA: TGTGCCAGCAGCCTCGGGACTAGCGGGAGGAAAGAGCAGTTCTTC.

This chain links TRBV6-5 with TRBJ2-7; the D is unclear. Germline CDR1 reads MNHEY; CDR2 reads SVGAGI. V lost 1 base and J lost 1, with 5 bases in between. The CDR3 sequence is 13 residues long. CDR3 bases: TGTGCCAGCAGTTACTACGGATCCTACGAGCAGTACTTC. It yields the protein CASSYYGSYEQYF.

The chain carries TRBV5-1 and TRBJ2-1, with D tentatively TRBD1 or TRBD2 (5 bases each). Germline assignment: CDR1 SGHRS and CDR2 YFSETQ. CDR3 size: 17 residues. V was pared by 0 bases and J by 9 bases, with 22 bases between. This CDR3 is CASSLGSLQVNAGEQFF. CDR3 sequence (DNA): TGCGCCAGCAGCTTGGGGTCATTACAGGTGAACGCGGGTGAGCAGTTCTTC.

The chain joins TRBV7-9 to TRBJ2-2, with D hard to call. CDR3 size: 12 residues. CDR1 and CDR2 (germline): SEHNR, FQNEAQ (reference sequence). Trimming removed 5 bases from V and 10 bases from J, with 11 bases in between. As DNA, the CDR3 is TGTGCCAGCAGCCCAGTTATGTCGGAGCTGTTTTTT. Translated, it gives CASSPVMSELFF.

With regard to this clone: The sample carries other DNA sequences with the same CDR3. The rearrangement uses TRBV2 and TRBJ2-7; D tentatively reads TRBD1 or TRBD2 (5 bases each). The CDR3 is made up of 14 amino acids. Germline V gene lookup returns CDR1 SNHLY and CDR2 FYNNEI. Trimming took off 2 bases at V and 1 base at J, with 9 bases between the two ends. The CDR3 region has the DNA TGTGCCAGCAGTGAACAGGGAGTTTCCTACGAGCAGTACTTC. It translates to CASSEQGVSYEQYF.

This chain connects TRBV29-1 to TRBJ2-7; D gene ambiguous. Per the germline V gene, CDR1 is SQVTM and CDR2 is ANQGSEA. The germline V and J ends were trimmed by 7 bases and 3 bases, with 16 bases remaining between them. The CDR3 has 13 residues. CDR3 nucleotide sequence: TGCAGCGCCCACCTGGCAGAGCGCTACGAGCAGTACTTC. Protein product: CSAHLAERYEQYF.

The chain recombines TRBV5-1 with TRBJ2-3; D uncertain. V dropped 4 bases and J dropped 4 bases, with 13 bases sitting between them. The germline CDR1 and CDR2 sequences are SGHRS and YFSETQ. This CDR3 is built from 14 residues. The CDR3 sequence is CASSVGSLADTQYF. DNA of the CDR3: TGCGCCAGCAGCGTGGGATCCCTAGCAGATACGCAGTATTTT.

The CDR3 loop is CASSQVYGAGLSQYF. CDR3 nucleotides: TGTGCCAGCAGCCAAGTCTACGGGGCGGGTCTATCCCAGTACTTC. The chain carries TRBV14 and TRBJ2-5; D assignment may be TRBD1 or TRBD2 (5 bases each). V was cut by 1 base and J by 9 bases, with 18 bases left in between. The CDR3 runs 15 residues. Per germline, CDR1 SGHDN and CDR2 FVKESK.

As for this clone: Additional DNA sequences in this sample encode the identical CDR3. As DNA, the CDR3 is TGCGCCAGCAGCCCCGGACAGACCACAGATACGCAGTATTTT. Encoded protein: CASSPGQTTDTQYF. This chain links TRBV5-1 with TRBJ2-3, with D possibly matching TRBD1 (6 bases). Germline V CDR1 and CDR2: SGHRS, YFSETQ. V lost 4 bases and J lost 2, with 11 bases in between. The CDR3 consists of 14 residues.

The chain combines TRBV10-3 with TRBJ2-3, with D possibly TRBD2 on 6 matching bases. V was shortened by 2 bases and J by 2 bases, with 14 bases between the two germline ends. The CDR3 runs to 16 residues. Per germline, CDR1 ENHRY and CDR2 SYGVKD. CDR3 DNA: TGTGCCATCAGTGAGCGACTAGTGGGGGACACAGATACGCAGTATTTT. Its protein product is CAISERLVGDTDTQYF.

DNA for the CDR3: TGTGCCAGCACCTCTCGGACGGGCGGTGGCTACACCTTC. Protein sequence: CASTSRTGGGYTF. This rearrangement joins TRBV2 to TRBJ1-2; unclear D gene. V was pared by 7 bases and J by 7 bases, with 16 bases between. Germline V gene lookup returns CDR1 SNHLY and CDR2 FYNNEI. CDR3 size: 13 residues.

This clone was detected many times. As DNA, the CDR3 is TGTGCCAGCAGCCGGGTCCTAACGAACACTGAAGCTTTCTTT. As protein: CASSRVLTNTEAFF. The chain combines TRBV5-5 with TRBJ1-1, with unresolved D. V gave up 4 bases and J gave up 1 base, with 11 bases separating them. CDR3 size: 14 residues. In germline, CDR1 is SGHKS, CDR2 YYEKEE (reference sequence). The complete variable domain, with remaining parts taken from reference TRBV5-5 and TRBJ1-1, reads DAGVTQSPTHLIKTRGQQVTLRCSPISGHKSVSWYQQVLGQGPQFIFQYYEKEERGRGNFPDRFSARQFPNYSSELNVNALLLGDSALYLCASSRVLTNTEAFFGQGTRLTVV.

V is TRBV5-4 and J is TRBJ2-2; 16 bases fit TRBD2. V was pared by 4 bases and J by 6 bases, with 3 bases of the junction left unmatched. The CDR3 contains 16 residues. Per germline, CDR1 SGHNT and CDR2 YYREEE (reference sequence). CDR3 sequence reads: CASSPGTSGRAGELFF. For the CDR3, the DNA is TGTGCCAGCAGCCCGGGGACTAGCGGGAGGGCCGGGGAGCTGTTTTTT.

V and J are TRBV28 and TRBJ2-2; maybe TRBD2 (5 bases). This CDR3 spans 15 amino acids. Per the germline V gene, CDR1 is MDHEN and CDR2 is SYDVKM. V lost 2 bases and J 4 bases, leaving 11 bases between the germline ends. The DNA of the CDR3 is TGTGCCAGCAGTTTAGGAGGCGCATCCACCGGGGAGCTGTTTTTT. This codes for CASSLGGASTGELFF. Complete variable domain (other parts from reference TRBV28 and TRBJ2-2): DVKVTQSSRYLVKRTGEKVFLECVQDMDHENMFWYRQDPGLGLRLIYFSYDVKMKEKGDIPEGYSVSREKKERFSLILESASTNQTSMYLCASSLGGASTGELFFGEGSRLTVL.

This rearrangement joins TRBV5-1 to TRBJ2-3; D is perhaps TRBD1 (6 bases). Trimming pared 1 base from V and 2 bases from J, leaving 17 bases between. Germline V gives CDR1 SGHRS, CDR2 YFSETQ. This CDR3 is 17 amino acids long. The CDR3: CASSLRNIQGFTDTQYF. CDR3 nucleotide sequence: TGCGCCAGCAGCTTGAGGAACATACAGGGTTTCACAGATACGCAGTATTTT.

The CDR3 reads CATRAYNQPQHF. CDR3 sequence (DNA): TGTGCCACCAGGGCTTACAATCAGCCCCAGCATTTT. The chain recombines TRBV15 with TRBJ1-5; D not certain. V dropped 6 bases and J dropped 3 bases, with 6 bases sitting between them. The CDR3 extends over 12 amino acids. Germline-derived CDR1 and CDR2 are LNHNV and YYDKDF (reference sequence).

The table lists this clone with a count of one. The chain combines TRBV6-4 with TRBJ2-4, with 8 bases aligning to TRBD2. CDR1 MRHNA and CDR2 SNTAGT come from the germline V gene. This CDR3 contains 16 residues. The CDR3 nucleotides are TGTTGCCAGGGGACTAGACTTGGATTAGCCAAAAACATTCAGTACTTC. Its translation is CCQGTRLGLAKNIQYF.

The chain employs TRBV4-2 and TRBJ2-5, with 8 bases identical to TRBD2. The better agreement between TRBJ2-7 and the DNA end casts doubt on the J call. The CDR3 runs 16 residues. Germline V gene data show CDR1 as LGHNA and CDR2 as YNFKEQ. The CDR3 protein is CASSQALTSVSYEQYF. CDR3 DNA: TGTGCCAGCAGCCAAGCACTGACTAGCGTCTCCTACGAGCAGTACTTC.

The V call is TRBV6-1, the J call TRBJ1-1; D is ambiguous. CDR3 length equals 14 residues. Germline V gene data show CDR1 as MNHNS and CDR2 as SASEGT. V dropped 3 bases and J dropped 9 bases, with 17 bases sitting between them. CDR3 sequence reads: CASSEFWMGGQAFF. The CDR3 region has the DNA TGTGCCAGCAGTGAGTTTTGGATGGGCGGGCAAGCTTTCTTT.

The chain uses TRBV2 and TRBJ2-3; D may be TRBD1 (5 bases). This CDR3 comprises 14 residues. Germline assignment: CDR1 SNHLY and CDR2 FYNNEI. With 5 bases removed from V and 0 bases from J, the gap between germline ends came to 9 bases. CDR3 sequence: CASSRQTSTDTQYF. The CDR3, as DNA: TGTGCCAGCAGTAGACAGACTAGCACAGATACGCAGTATTTT.

The rearrangement links TRBV2 to TRBJ2-7; D is undetermined. CDR3 length: 13 residues. V was shortened by 3 bases and J by 3 bases, with 9 bases between the two germline ends. Germline assignment: CDR1 SNHLY and CDR2 FYNNEI. Written as DNA, the CDR3 is TGTGCCAGCAGTGACCAGGTAATCTACGAGCAGTACTTC. It is translated as CASSDQVIYEQYF.

This clone occurred once. The chain combines TRBV5-8 with TRBJ2-7, with D possibly TRBD2 on 5 matching bases. The V end was cut by 1 base, the J end by 9 bases, with 14 bases between. This CDR3 has 13 amino acids. The V gene's germline CDR1 is SGHTS and CDR2 YDEGEE. The chain's CDR3 is CASSLWASEGQYF. The CDR3 coding sequence is TGTGCCAGCAGCTTGTGGGCCTCCGAGGGGCAGTACTTC.

This sequence joins TRBV10-2 and TRBJ2-7; 9 nucleotides match TRBD2. V lost 4 bases, J lost 0 bases, and 4 bases stayed unmatched. This CDR3 is built from 15 residues. Germline CDR1 reads WSHSY; CDR2 reads SAAADI. CDR3: CASSGLLAGSYEQYF. The CDR3 coding sequence is TGCGCCAGCAGTGGCCTACTAGCGGGCTCCTACGAGCAGTACTTC.

V and J are TRBV5-1 and TRBJ1-1; maybe TRBD1 (6 bases). There are 16 residues in the CDR3. Germline values: CDR1 SGHRS, CDR2 YFSETQ. The V end lost 2 bases, the J end lost 1 base, and 15 bases lay between the germline ends. The CDR3 nucleotides are TGCGCCAGCAGCTTTATCCCCCAGGGACAGAACACTGAAGCTTTCTTT. This translates into CASSFIPQGQNTEAFF. The full variable domain, with the rest looked up from reference TRBV5-1 and TRBJ1-1, is KAGVTQTPRYLIKTRGQQVTLSCSPISGHRSVSWYQQTPGQGLQFLFEYFSETQRNKGNFPGRFSGRQFSNSRSEMNVSTLELGDSALYLCASSFIPQGQNTEAFFGQGTRLTVV.

This chain joins TRBV28 and TRBJ2-3; tentative D call: TRBD2 (6 bases). V dropped 5 bases and J dropped 4 bases, with 13 bases sitting between them. This CDR3 is built from 14 residues. Looked up from germline, CDR1 is MDHEN and CDR2 is SYDVKM. The CDR3 here is CASSTGGGSDTQYF. In DNA, the CDR3 is TGTGCCAGCAGTACCGGGGGAGGCTCAGATACGCAGTATTTT.

The chain employs TRBV10-3 and TRBJ2-1; the match to TRBD1 covers 8 bases. V lost 5 bases and J lost 4; bases outside the gene matches: 4. CDR1 is ENHRY and CDR2 is SYGVKD in the germline V gene. The CDR3 loop spans 14 amino acids. CDR3 coding DNA: TGTGCCATCAGTCAGGACAGGGCGTACAATGAGCAGTTCTTC. Amino acid sequence: CAISQDRAYNEQFF.